Presented here are 8 T cell receptor beta chains from one specimen sequenced in a study of blood T cells in healthy people across ages. A second PCR, run for about 6 to 11 cycles, used a sample-barcoded 5' primer plus a J-beta primer mix. TCRdb reprocessed the 5' RACE reads via MiXCR and lists one record per CDR3 protein. The sample gives roughly 1,300,000 distinct CDR3 sequences, approximately 59% of which show up once; approximately 7% is in the top ten. The specimen sequenced was blood. The receptors derive from a young man in good health.

This clonotype has a handful of counts. V usage is TRBV20-1 and J usage is TRBJ2-5; a possible D gene is TRBD2 (7 bases). Trimming removed 7 bases at V and 6 bases at J, with 15 bases between. The CDR3 loop spans 12 amino acids. Germline V gene lookup returns CDR1 DFQATT and CDR2 SNEGSKA (reference sequence). The CDR3 sequence: CSVPGGGQTQYF. CDR3 bases: TGCAGTGTTCCAGGCGGGGGCCAGACCCAGTACTTC.

This chain uses TRBV15 with TRBJ1-3, with TRBD1 matching over 7 bases. The length of the CDR3 is 15 residues. Germline CDR1 and CDR2: LNHNV and YYDKDF (reference sequence). The V gene end was trimmed by 5 bases and the J gene end by 4 bases; junction bases not matched to a gene: 8. The CDR3 nucleotides are TGTGCCACCAGCGACCCCCGACAGGGAGGAAACACCATATATTTT. Translation gives CATSDPRQGGNTIYF.

The chain carries TRBV20-1 and TRBJ2-1; 7 bases fit TRBD2. This CDR3 contains 14 residues. V was clipped by 4 bases and J by 3 bases; unmatched bases: 6. Germline V lookup: CDR1 DFQATT, CDR2 SNEGSKA (reference sequence). This CDR3 is CSATRETHYNEQFF. Written as DNA, the CDR3 is TGCAGTGCTACGCGGGAGACTCACTACAATGAGCAGTTCTTC.

A remark on this clonotype: The junction departs from the called germline gene at one end, perhaps through a read error. The chain employs TRBV29-1 and TRBJ2-7, with 8 bases fitting TRBD1. This CDR3 has 15 amino acids. Germline lookup yields CDR1 SQVTM and CDR2 ANQGSEA. This CDR3 reads CSVEAWDRFSYEQYF. CDR3 coding DNA: TGTAGCGTTGAAGCCTGGGACAGGTTCTCCTACGAGCAGTACTTC.

The CDR3 nucleotides are TGCGCCAGCAGCTTCCGGGACAGTCCGAGCGGTAATCAGCCCCAGCATTTT. Protein product: CASSFRDSPSGNQPQHF. J is TRBJ1-5 and V is TRBV4-1; 7 bases match TRBD1. V lost 5 bases to trimming and J lost 4 bases; unmatched junction nucleotides: 14. Germline V lookup: CDR1 MGHRA, CDR2 YSYEKL. The CDR3 runs to 17 residues.

The rearrangement links TRBV5-6 to TRBJ2-5; D perhaps matches TRBD2 (6 bases). The CDR3 has 16 amino acids. Germline V gene lookup returns CDR1 SGHDT and CDR2 YYEEEE. V lost 2 bases to trimming and J lost 0 bases, with 14 bases between them. CDR3 in DNA: TGTGCCAGCAGCTTCCCGGGACTCAACCACCAAGAGACCCAGTACTTC. Amino acids: CASSFPGLNHQETQYF.

The V gene is TRBV7-2, the J gene TRBJ1-1; D call uncertain. V shed 5 bases and J shed 6 bases, with 13 bases lying between them. CDR1 SGHTA and CDR2 FQGNSA come from the germline V gene. This CDR3 spans 13 amino acids. CDR3 sequence: CASSHQNRAEAFF. CDR3 nucleotides: TGTGCCAGCAGCCATCAAAACAGAGCTGAAGCTTTCTTT.

The genes are TRBV12-3 or TRBV12-4 and TRBJ2-1; 9 bases agree with TRBD2. J gave up 9 bases and V 5 bases, and 11 bases lay outside the gene matches. This CDR3 region has 15 residues. CDR3 DNA sequence: TGTGCCAGCAGTACTGCGGGGGGGCTTCTGGGTGAGCAGTTCTTC. The encoded protein is CASSTAGGLLGEQFF.